This TCR beta chain appears in the sequencing data of a study of T cell responses to AZD1222 COVID-19 vaccine. Findings of the study overall: There were mostly white British donors and more females than males, and clonal diversity was possibly underestimated. The peak T cell response came first, and repertoires were sampled only after it.

As concerns this clone: Its matching antigen is unknown.

Assay: immunoSEQ multiplex PCR; the TCRdb copy retains only in-frame clones and omits some. The table records about 86,000 clones, around 80% of them present only once. The germline gives CDR1 MRHNA, CDR2 SNTAGT. The CDR3 extends over 14 amino acids. The ends were cut back, 6 bases at V and 10 bases at J, with 16 bases in the middle. The chain is built from TRBV6-4 and TRBJ1-6, with D possibly being TRBD1 (6 bases). This clonotype was obtained from an adult in good health. Material: peripheral blood, obtained on day 0 of AZD1222 vaccination. The CDR3 DNA is TGTGCCAGCAGCCCAGGGGAGACGGGGTCACCCCTCCACTTT. It is translated as CASSPGETGSPLHF.